The source of this T cell receptor (beta chain) is a study of radiotherapy plus CTLA-4 blockade in lung cancer. On the study more broadly: Overall, less than 20% of patients showed an objective response, while roughly 28% attained disease control. Study findings and constraints: The study found tumor-derived TCR clones expanded in blood after radiotherapy plus ipilimumab.

TCRdb's table, derived via immunoSEQ multiplex PCR, lists solely in-frame clones and lacks some. The sample shows approximately 60,000 clones, roughly 77% of them seen only once. V gave up 1 base and J gave up 4 bases, with 10 bases separating them. The CDR3 has 14 residues. The germline V gene encodes CDR1 KGHSY and CDR2 FQNENV. On this clone itself: Its target is unknown.

The chain combines TRBV16 with TRBJ1-2; unclear D gene. The specimen comprised peripheral blood, sampled from a patient treated with radiotherapy plus ipilimumab. The receptor comes from a human donor with non-small cell lung cancer who had a complete response to radiotherapy plus ipilimumab. The CDR3 sequence is CASSQLGATYGYTF. The CDR3 nucleotides read TGTGCCAGCAGCCAATTGGGAGCGACCTATGGCTACACCTTC.